Sequencing of this T cell receptor beta chain was carried out in a study of control samples from healthy donors and cancer patients. Only a few counts were recorded for this clone. Profiling relied on immunoSEQ multiplex PCR, and the TCRdb table lists in-frame clones only, not all of them. The sample consists of 30,000 or so clones, 94% of them appearing once. This CDR3 has 11 residues. From germline, CDR1 is SQVTM and CDR2 ANQGSEA. Between the trimmed V and J ends, which lost 7 bases and 2 bases, there was a span of 8 bases. The chain has TRBV29-1 and TRBJ1-2; the D is unclear. This TCR derives from a man in his sixties in good health. Sequenced: blood. As DNA, the CDR3 is TGCAGCGCGTCGGGGAACTATGGCTACACCTTC. Amino acid sequence: CSASGNYGYTF.